A single sample gave rise to the 9 T cell receptor beta chains below, sequenced in a study of T cell responses to AZD1222 COVID-19 vaccine. Data came from immunoSEQ multiplex PCR; TCRdb stores just in-frame clones and leaves some out. The sample holds 120,000 or so clones, 70% to 85% seen once. Sequenced material: peripheral blood, taken 28 days after the second AZD1222 dose. All receptors come from an adult who received the AZD1222 COVID-19 vaccine.

The J gene is TRBJ1-5, the V gene TRBV18, with 9 positions matching TRBD1. CDR1 is KGHSH and CDR2 is LQKENI in the germline V gene. After removal of 3 bases from V and 7 bases from J, the junction contained 7 bases not matched to a gene. The CDR3 contains 15 residues. CDR3 nucleotides: TGTGCCAGCTCACCCGACAGGGGGGGATACCAGCCCCAGCATTTT. Its protein product is CASSPDRGGYQPQHF. Using reference TRBV18 and TRBJ1-5 for the parts outside the CDR3, the full variable domain is NAGVMQNPRHLVRRRGQEARLRCSPMKGHSHVYWYRQLPEEGLKFMVYLQKENIIDESGMPKERFSAEFPKEGPSILRIQQVVRGDSAAYFCASSPDRGGYQPQHFGDGTRLSIL.

This chain uses TRBV4-1 with TRBJ1-2; 10 nucleotides line up with TRBD1. With V trimmed by 1 base and J by 8 bases, 4 bases remained unmatched. CDR3 size: 14 residues. Germline-derived CDR1 and CDR2 are MGHRA and YSYEKL. The CDR3 DNA reads TGCGCCAGCAGCCAAGGTGGGACAGGGGCCGGCTACACCTTC. It codes for CASSQGGTGAGYTF.

V and J are TRBV5-1 and TRBJ1-4; tentative D call: TRBD1 (6 bases). Trimming shortened V by 7 bases and J by 5 bases, and 18 bases separated the two germline ends. CDR3 length equals 15 residues. Germline lookup yields CDR1 SGHRS and CDR2 YFSETQ. CDR3 residues: CASQTGGHSNEKLFF. In DNA form, the CDR3 reads TGCGCCAGCCAAACCGGGGGGCACTCCAATGAAAAACTGTTTTTT.

This clone was seen only once. V gene TRBV18 combines with J gene TRBJ1-1; 7 bases line up with TRBD1. CDR1 and CDR2 from the germline V gene are KGHSH and LQKENI. The CDR3 runs to 16 residues. V lost 6 bases and J lost 3; bases outside the gene matches: 13. The CDR3 DNA follows: TGTGCCAGCTCCCTACACACCCTGGACAGGCACACTGAAGCTTTCTTT. Its protein is CASSLHTLDRHTEAFF.

The table lists this clone with a count of one. The chain joins TRBV3-1 (or the pseudogene TRBV3-2) to TRBJ1-2; D uncertain. V was pared by 1 base and J by 0 bases, with 9 bases between. The CDR3 sequence is 15 residues long. The germline V gene encodes CDR1 LGHDT and CDR2 YNNKEL (reference sequence). CDR3: CASSQANRANYGYTF. Written as DNA, the CDR3 is TGTGCCAGCAGCCAAGCCAACAGAGCTAACTATGGCTACACCTTC.

The rearrangement joins TRBV5-1 to TRBJ2-7; TRBD1 matches 12 bases. The CDR3 extends over 17 amino acids. CDR1 SGHRS and CDR2 YFSETQ come from the germline V gene. V shed 3 bases and J 6 bases; nucleotides not matched to a gene: 13. The CDR3 reads CASSSGTGGSVGSEQYF. The DNA of the CDR3 is TGCGCCAGCAGCTCGGGGACAGGGGGCTCGGTTGGGAGCGAGCAGTACTTC.

The chain combines TRBV5-1 with TRBJ1-6; D might be TRBD1 (5 bases). Germline loops: CDR1 SGHRS, CDR2 YFSETQ. The germline V and J ends were trimmed by 3 bases and 6 bases, with 13 bases remaining between them. CDR3 length: 15 residues. DNA for the CDR3: TGCGCCAGCAGCTCAGTCGGGGGAATTAATTCACCCCTCCACTTT. Translated, it gives CASSSVGGINSPLHF.

The V gene is TRBV7-6, the J gene TRBJ1-1; 8 bases match TRBD1. The germline gives CDR1 SGHVS, CDR2 FNYEAQ. The CDR3 has 17 amino acids. V lost 3 bases to trimming and J lost 0 bases; unmatched junction nucleotides: 9. CDR3 residues: CASSFRDRGMMNTEAFF. In nucleotides, the CDR3 is TGTGCCAGCAGCTTTCGCGACAGGGGAATGATGAACACTGAAGCTTTCTTT.

V gene TRBV19 combines with J gene TRBJ2-2; 10 bases are shared with TRBD2. The CDR3 consists of 16 residues. J lost 3 bases, V lost 4 bases, and 5 bases had no gene match. Germline CDR1 and CDR2: LNHDA and SQIVND (reference sequence). This CDR3 reads CASSNLGLADTGELFF. CDR3 coding DNA: TGTGCCAGTAGTAATCTTGGACTAGCGGACACCGGGGAGCTGTTTTTT.